This entry describes one TCR beta chain. As yet, its antigen is unknown. Two oligonucleotides, mixed equimolar, formed the beta constant-region primer covering TRBC1 and TRBC2. The ligated cDNA underwent four PCR rounds using SP2 and nested alpha and beta constant-region primers. A 12-nucleotide UMI and the SP2 primer were added to the cDNA 3' end by oligonucleotide ligation. TCRdb ran MiXCR on the UMI-ligation and nested PCR reads and lists one entry per CDR3 protein. The sample shows approximately 140,000 distinct CDR3 sequences, 22% of them seen only once. After the first PCR, alpha and beta chain libraries were processed separately. This CDR3 comprises 13 residues. Germline values: CDR1 SQVTM, CDR2 ANQGSEA. The V segment lost 7 bases and the J segment 6 bases; nucleotides outside the gene matches: 6. These data originate in a study of naive and memory T cell subsets. Points from the study as a whole: Gini index rose across naive, CM, EM and EMRA in CD4 and CD8. Possibly reflecting memory cells re-expressing CD45RA, a few larger clonotypes occurred in naive repertoires, especially CD8. Over 85% of naive TCR sequences appeared only once, unlike memory subsets.

The rearrangement uses TRBV29-1 and TRBJ2-1; 10 bases are a match to TRBD1. The sample was naive CD4+ T cells from blood. The TCR was taken from a human donor in good health. CDR3 DNA: TGCAGCGCCATGGGACAGGGGTCCAATGAGCAGTTCTTC. It translates to CSAMGQGSNEQFF.